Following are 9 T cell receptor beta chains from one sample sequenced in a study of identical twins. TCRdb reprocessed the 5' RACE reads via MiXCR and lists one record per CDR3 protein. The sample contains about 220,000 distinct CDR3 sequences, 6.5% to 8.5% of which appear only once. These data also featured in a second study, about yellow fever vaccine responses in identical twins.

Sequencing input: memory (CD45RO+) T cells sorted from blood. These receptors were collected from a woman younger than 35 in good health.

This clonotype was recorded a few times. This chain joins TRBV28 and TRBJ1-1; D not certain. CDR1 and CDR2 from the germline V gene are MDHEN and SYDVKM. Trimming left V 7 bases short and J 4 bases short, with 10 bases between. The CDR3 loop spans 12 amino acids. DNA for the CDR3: TGTGCCAGCACCCCTCCGGGCACTGAAGCTTTCTTT. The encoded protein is CASTPPGTEAFF.

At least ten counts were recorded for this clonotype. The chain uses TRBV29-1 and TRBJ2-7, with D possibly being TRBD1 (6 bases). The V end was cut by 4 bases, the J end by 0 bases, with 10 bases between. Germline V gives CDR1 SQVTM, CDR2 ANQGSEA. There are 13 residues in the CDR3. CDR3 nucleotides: TGCAGCGTTGCCACAGGGTCCTCCTACGAGCAGTACTTC. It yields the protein CSVATGSSYEQYF.

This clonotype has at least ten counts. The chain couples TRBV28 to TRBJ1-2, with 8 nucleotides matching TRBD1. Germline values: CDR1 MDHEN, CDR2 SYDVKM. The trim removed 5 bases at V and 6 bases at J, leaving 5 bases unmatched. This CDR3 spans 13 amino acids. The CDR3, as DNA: TGTGCCAGCAGTCGCAGGGGGCGTAATGGCTACACCTTC. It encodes CASSRRGRNGYTF.

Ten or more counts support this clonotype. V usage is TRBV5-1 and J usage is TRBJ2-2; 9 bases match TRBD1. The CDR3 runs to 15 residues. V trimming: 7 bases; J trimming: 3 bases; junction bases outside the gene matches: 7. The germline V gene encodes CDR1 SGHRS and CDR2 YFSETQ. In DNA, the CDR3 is TGCGCCAGCGCCACGGGACAGGGTGACACCGGGGAGCTGTTTTTT. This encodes CASATGQGDTGELFF. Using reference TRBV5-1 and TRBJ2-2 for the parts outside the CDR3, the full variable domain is KAGVTQTPRYLIKTRGQQVTLSCSPISGHRSVSWYQQTPGQGLQFLFEYFSETQRNKGNFPGRFSGRQFSNSRSEMNVSTLELGDSALYLCASATGQGDTGELFFGEGSRLTVL.

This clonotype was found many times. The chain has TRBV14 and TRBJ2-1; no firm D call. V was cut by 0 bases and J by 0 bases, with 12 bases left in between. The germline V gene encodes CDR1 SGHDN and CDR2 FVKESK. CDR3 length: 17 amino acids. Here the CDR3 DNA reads TGTGCCAGCAGCCAAGATAAGGCGAAGAGCTCCTACAATGAGCAGTTCTTC. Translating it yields CASSQDKAKSSYNEQFF.

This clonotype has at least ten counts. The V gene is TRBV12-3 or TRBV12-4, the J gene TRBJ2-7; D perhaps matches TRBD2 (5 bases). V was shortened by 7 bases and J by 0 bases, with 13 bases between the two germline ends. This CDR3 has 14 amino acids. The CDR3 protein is CASKRGGGSYEQYF. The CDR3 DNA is TGTGCCAGCAAGCGAGGAGGCGGCTCCTACGAGCAGTACTTC.

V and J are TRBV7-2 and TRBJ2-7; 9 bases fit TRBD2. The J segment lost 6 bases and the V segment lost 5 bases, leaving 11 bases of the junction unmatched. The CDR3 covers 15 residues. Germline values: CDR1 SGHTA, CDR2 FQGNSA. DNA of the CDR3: TGTGCCAGCAGCCCCTCGAGGACTAGCGCCGGCGAGCAGTACTTC. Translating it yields CASSPSRTSAGEQYF.

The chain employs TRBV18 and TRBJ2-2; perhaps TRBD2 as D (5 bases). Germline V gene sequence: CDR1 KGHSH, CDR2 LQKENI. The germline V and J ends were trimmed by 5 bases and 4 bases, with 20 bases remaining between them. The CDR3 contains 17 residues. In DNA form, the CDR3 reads TGTGCCAGCTCAGCGGGCTCCGGTTTCGTTGGCACCGGGGAGCTGTTTTTT. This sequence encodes CASSAGSGFVGTGELFF.

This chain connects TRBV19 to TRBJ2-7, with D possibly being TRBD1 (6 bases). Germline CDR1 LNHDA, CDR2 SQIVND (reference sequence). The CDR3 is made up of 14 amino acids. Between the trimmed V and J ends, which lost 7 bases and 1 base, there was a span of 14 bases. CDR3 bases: TGTGCCAGTACAAAGAGAAGGGGGTCCTACGAGCAGTACTTC. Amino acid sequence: CASTKRRGSYEQYF.